The text below deals with one T cell receptor beta chain. Its matching antigen is unknown. Use of 60 Vbeta and 13 Jbeta primers characterized the PCR. Clones were sequenced by immunoSEQ multiplex PCR, and TCRdb holds only the in-frame ones, with some missing. The sample gives roughly 150,000 clones, approximately 80% of which show up once; approximately 3.8% is in the top ten. The CDR3 is 15 amino acids. CDR1 is SGHTA, CDR2 FQGTGA, per germline. Trimming at V came to 5 bases and at J to 1 base, leaving 5 bases not matched to a gene. The data stem from a study of cytomegalovirus exposure and HLA in healthy donors. Study-level information: Genetic ancestry analysis placed approximately 79% of the 300 to 400 donors that were genotyped in the Caucasian-associated cluster.

Study-wide results and caveats: Analyzed later, association rates of TCRs varied across HLA loci, with DRB1 most and HLA-C fewest. There were several of the most significant clusters that appeared linked to common viral pathogens in a later analysis.

The specimen sequenced was PBMCs. The chain couples TRBV7-3 to TRBJ2-3; 8 bases map to TRBD1. The receptor was derived from a male donor in good health and CMV-seronegative. The CDR3 nucleotides read TGTGCCAGCAGCCTGACAGGGGTTGGCACAGATACGCAGTATTTT. This encodes CASSLTGVGTDTQYF. Full variable domain (remainder filled in from reference TRBV7-3 and TRBJ2-3): GAGVSQTPSNKVTEKGKYVELRCDPISGHTALYWYRQSLGQGPEFLIYFQGTGAADDSGLPNDRFFAVRPEGSVSTLKIQRTERGDSAVYLCASSLTGVGTDTQYFGPGTRLTVL.